The 21 T cell receptor beta chains reported below all come from one sample, sequenced in a study of CD8 T cells in ankylosing spondylitis. TCRdb itself ran the 5' RACE reads through MiXCR, one entry per CDR3 protein. The sample shows 300,000 to 350,000 distinct CDR3 sequences, under 15% of them seen only once. The sequenced material came from blood, either unsorted or a sorted T cell fraction (not recorded which). All receptors derive from a male donor with ankylosing spondylitis or in good health (not recorded which).

The rearrangement uses TRBV4-2 and TRBJ2-3, with no clear D. CDR1 is LGHNA, CDR2 YNFKEQ, per germline. This CDR3 is 15 amino acids long. Trimming removed 0 bases from V and 4 bases from J, with 11 bases in between. The CDR3 is CASSQDWVGADTQYF. The DNA of the CDR3 is TGTGCCAGCAGCCAAGACTGGGTGGGCGCAGATACGCAGTATTTT.

This clonotype was seen a few times. The CDR3 DNA reads as TGCGCCAGCAGCATGCTCACTAGCGGCAATGAGCAGTTCTTC. Amino acids: CASSMLTSGNEQFF. The rearrangement uses TRBV5-1 and TRBJ2-1; 8 bases agree with TRBD2. Germline V gene data show CDR1 as SGHRS and CDR2 as YFSETQ. The CDR3 extends over 14 amino acids. J was trimmed by 6 bases and V by 4 bases; bases with no gene match: 6.

This clonotype was detected a few times. The gene calls are TRBV5-1 and TRBJ1-2; no definite D call. V lost 5 bases and J 7 bases, leaving 18 bases between the germline ends. From germline, CDR1 is SGHRS and CDR2 YFSETQ. The CDR3 length is 14 residues. This CDR3 is CASSPTVSGSGYTF. The CDR3 DNA reads TGCGCCAGCAGTCCTACCGTTAGTGGCTCTGGCTACACCTTC.

The chain has TRBV27 and TRBJ1-1; possibly TRBD1 for D (6 bases). CDR1 is MNHEY, CDR2 SMNVEV, per germline (reference sequence). The CDR3 has 14 residues. V lost 5 bases, J lost 1 base, and 11 bases lay in between. The CDR3 sequence is CASSPGGANTEAFF. Here the CDR3 DNA reads TGTGCCAGCAGTCCGGGGGGGGCGAACACTGAAGCTTTCTTT.

This clonotype has only a few counts. The V and J genes are TRBV20-1 and TRBJ1-5; TRBD1 is a possible D gene (6 bases). CDR1 and CDR2 (germline): DFQATT, SNEGSKA (reference sequence). Trimming left V 4 bases short and J 1 base short, with 8 bases between. The CDR3 extends over 13 amino acids. CDR3 region: CSATQGSNQPQHF. In nucleotides, the CDR3 is TGCAGTGCTACCCAGGGGAGCAATCAGCCCCAGCATTTT.

This clonotype was found a few times. V gene TRBV5-1 combines with J gene TRBJ2-3; 7 nucleotides line up with TRBD2. This CDR3 spans 15 amino acids. V shed 3 bases, J shed 2 bases, and the junction held 6 bases outside the gene matches. The germline gives CDR1 SGHRS, CDR2 YFSETQ. CDR3 sequence (DNA): TGCGCCAGCAGCTCGGCTAGCGGACTCACAGATACGCAGTATTTT. Its protein is CASSSASGLTDTQYF.

The V call is TRBV29-1, the J call TRBJ2-3, with TRBD2 identical over 13 bases. The CDR3 contains 16 residues. Germline V lookup: CDR1 SQVTM, CDR2 ANQGSEA. With 7 bases clipped from V and 4 bases from J, the junction kept 11 bases outside the gene matches. The CDR3 nucleotides are TGCAGCGCCACGGGACTAGCGGGGATCAAGGCAGATACGCAGTATTTT. Protein sequence: CSATGLAGIKADTQYF.

This clonotype was observed a few times. The chain is built from TRBV5-1 and TRBJ2-2; 8 positions agree with TRBD1. The length of the CDR3 is 15 residues. V gave up 5 bases and J gave up 1 base; unmatched junction bases: 4. Germline V CDR1 and CDR2: SGHRS, YFSETQ. CDR3 DNA: TGCGCCAGCAGACCTACAGGGGGGAACACCGGGGAGCTGTTTTTT. It encodes CASRPTGGNTGELFF.

This rearrangement joins TRBV29-1 to TRBJ1-1, with 7 bases matching TRBD1. The CDR3 covers 13 residues. Germline V lookup: CDR1 SQVTM, CDR2 ANQGSEA. J gave up 5 bases and V 7 bases, and 10 bases lay outside the gene matches. In nucleotides, the CDR3 is TGCAGCGGAGCAGGGGGATCTGGTACTGAAGCTTTCTTT. It encodes CSGAGGSGTEAFF.

This clonotype was detected only a few times. This chain connects TRBV12-3 or TRBV12-4 to TRBJ1-1; TRBD1 matches at 7 bases. After removal of 7 bases from V and 11 bases from J, the junction contained 13 bases not matched to a gene. The CDR3 loop spans 13 amino acids. The CDR3 bases are TGTGCCAGCACCCAGGGGGGGCAAATAGGGGCTTTCTTT. This sequence encodes CASTQGGQIGAFF.

This clonotype was seen repeatedly, ten times or more. The rearrangement uses TRBV12-3 or TRBV12-4 and TRBJ1-4, with D hard to call. V was clipped by 1 base and J by 4 bases, with 4 bases between them. CDR3 length: 13 amino acids. CDR3 DNA: TGTGCCAGCAGTTTAGGACTTAATGAAAAACTGTTTTTT. This codes for CASSLGLNEKLFF.

This clonotype was recorded many times. The genes are TRBV4-2 and TRBJ2-1, with 12 bases fitting TRBD2. Trimming removed 1 base from V and 2 bases from J; junction bases left unmatched: 0. There are 16 residues in the CDR3. Per the germline V gene, CDR1 is LGHNA and CDR2 is YNFKEQ. The CDR3 nucleotides read TGTGCCAGCAGCCAAGGGACTAGCGGGACCTACAATGAGCAGTTCTTC. Translated, it gives CASSQGTSGTYNEQFF.

This clonotype has only a few counts. This chain links TRBV29-1 with TRBJ2-7; D might be TRBD1 (5 bases). This CDR3 spans 12 amino acids. V lost 5 bases and J lost 1, with 9 bases in between. Germline CDR1 is SQVTM and CDR2 is ANQGSEA. CDR3 bases: TGCAGCGTTCTGACAGTTTCCTACGAGCAGTACTTC. Residues: CSVLTVSYEQYF.

This clonotype appeared a few times. This sequence joins TRBV5-1 and TRBJ2-7, with a tentative D call TRBD1 (6 bases). Per the germline V gene, CDR1 is SGHRS and CDR2 is YFSETQ. V lost 4 bases and J 6 bases, leaving 11 bases between the germline ends. The CDR3 runs to 12 residues. The CDR3, as DNA: TGCGCCAGCAGCCCGGACAGAAGCGAGCAGTACTTC. Residues: CASSPDRSEQYF.

The rearrangement links TRBV5-1 to TRBJ2-1; either TRBD1 or TRBD2 may fit D (5 bases each). The germline CDR1 and CDR2 sequences are SGHRS and YFSETQ. This CDR3 comprises 15 residues. Trimming took off 0 bases at V and 8 bases at J, with 15 bases between the two ends. DNA of the CDR3: TGCGCCAGCAGCTTGGATGCCGGAGAGGGGTATGAGCAGTTCTTC. This translates into CASSLDAGEGYEQFF.

The CDR3 loop is CASSLELGTPYEQYF. The CDR3 nucleotides are TGTGCCAGCAGCTTAGAATTGGGGACACCCTACGAGCAGTACTTC. The J gene is TRBJ2-7, the V gene TRBV11-2; TRBD1 is a possible D gene (6 bases). Trimming pared 0 bases from V and 2 bases from J, leaving 11 bases between. CDR3 length equals 15 residues. CDR1 is SGHAT and CDR2 is FQNNGV in the germline V gene.

The gene calls are TRBV20-1 and TRBJ2-4, with 12 nucleotides matching TRBD1. The CDR3 has 17 residues. CDR1 and CDR2 (germline): DFQATT, SNEGSKA (reference sequence). Trimming cost V 6 bases and J 8 bases; bases outside gene matches: 17. The CDR3 loop is CSAIAGTGGASGDIQYF. The DNA of the CDR3 is TGCAGTGCAATTGCCGGGACAGGGGGCGCAAGCGGGGACATTCAGTACTTC.

The rearrangement links TRBV15 to TRBJ2-4, with D possibly matching TRBD2 (5 bases). The CDR3 length is 15 residues. Trimming took 5 bases from V and 7 from J, leaving 18 bases between them. CDR1 is LNHNV and CDR2 is YYDKDF in the germline V gene (reference sequence). This CDR3 is CATSRREGLQNIQYF. CDR3 bases: TGTGCCACCAGCCGCCGTGAGGGCTTACAGAACATTCAGTACTTC.

This clonotype was seen more than once but under ten times. The chain carries TRBV7-9 and TRBJ2-3, with 7 bases that match TRBD1. This CDR3 is built from 14 residues. Germline assignment: CDR1 SEHNR and CDR2 FQNEAQ (reference sequence). V shed 9 bases, J shed 0 bases, and the junction held 6 bases outside the gene matches. CDR3 sequence reads: CASKGQPSTDTQYF. The CDR3 DNA follows: TGTGCCAGTAAGGGACAGCCAAGCACAGATACGCAGTATTTT.

This clonotype has only a few counts. The CDR3 DNA follows: TGTGCCAGCAGTACATGGACCTATAGCTCCTACAATGAGCAGTTCTTC. Its translation: CASSTWTYSSYNEQFF. This chain connects TRBV12-3 or TRBV12-4 to TRBJ2-1; D gene ambiguous. This CDR3 contains 16 residues. V was pared by 5 bases and J by 0 bases, with 14 bases between.

The table lists this clonotype with a few counts. The rearrangement joins TRBV6-5 to TRBJ1-2, with TRBD1 as a possible D gene (6 bases). CDR3 length: 14 amino acids. CDR1 MNHEY and CDR2 SVGAGI come from the germline V gene. Trimming pared 2 bases from V and 4 bases from J, leaving 11 bases between. Here the CDR3 DNA reads TGTGCCAGCAGTTACACCACAGGGACCTATGGCTACACCTTC. It is translated as CASSYTTGTYGYTF.